This T cell receptor beta chain was captured by sequencing in a study of T cell repertoires in cytomegalovirus infection (dated by TCRdb to the late 2010s). For the study in its entirety: Peptide stimulations targeted recently identified HLA-C-restricted CMV epitopes, whose presentation resists viral immunomodulation, together with well-studied HLA-B-restricted epitopes. Donor HLA type was relevant to the analysis, as public TCR beta signatures indicated carriage of CMV infection together with the matching HLA type.

Many counts were recorded for this clonotype. No cognate antigen has been identified for it. No much larger clonotype is one base removed from it; base qualities were not supplied. Study-level results and caveats: In both this cohort and an independent roughly 330-donor cohort, the cumulative frequency of public TCR beta family members distinguished carriers of CMV infection plus the relevant HLA type. The ex vivo response was dominated by HLA-C-restricted CMV-specific TCR beta clonotypes, which also provided the single most frequent clonotype in two of eight donors.

Reads for this sample came from an Illumina HiSeq 1500. In TCRdb, the public reads were trimmed at Q25 with fastp and aligned with MiXCR, with productive beta chains retained. Each record represents a unique CDR3 protein, reported with the most common genes and DNA among its rows. In this sample the table shows about 400,000 distinct CDR3 sequences, roughly 34% of which occur a single time. The top ten hold about 14% of the sample. The treatment or condition label corresponds to: in vitro stimulation with specific CMV peptide epitopes to enrich CMV-specific T cells. Here the sequenced sample was cultured PBMCs, taken from culture after CMV antigen stimulation. This receptor was obtained from a human donor in good health (CMV status not recorded). Some clones in this sample may be carry-over from other donors' samples.

The CDR3 protein: CASSQVLAGRTQYF. The nucleotide sequence is given as TGTGCCAGCAGCCAAGTATTGGCCGGACGCACGCAGTATTTT. Recombination connected TRBV4-2 to TRBJ2-3, with the D gene not confidently named. Sequences LGHNA (CDR1) and YNFKEQ (CDR2) are obtained from the germline V gene. The CDR3 starts with the cysteine, ends with the phenylalanine, and has 14 residues. Left in the record is the CDR3 DNA by itself, 42 bases read in frame from the first base. The junction carries 14 bases between V and J, which are trimmed by 1 base and 9 bases respectively.